This passage covers 28 T cell receptor beta chains from one sample sequenced in a study of blood T cell repertoires in COVID-19. The repertoire was sequenced with immunoSEQ multiplex PCR; TCRdb's copy has only in-frame clones and lacks some. The sample lists roughly 330,000 clones, 88% occurring once. What was sequenced was peripheral blood. The source of these receptors is a woman aged 45-65 years with active or convalescent COVID-19.

A single count supports this clone. The chain joins TRBV5-1 to TRBJ2-2; D gene ambiguous. The CDR3 is made up of 14 amino acids. Germline loops: CDR1 SGHRS, CDR2 YFSETQ. The V end lost 5 bases, the J end lost 2 bases, and 10 bases lay between the germline ends. The CDR3 region has the DNA TGCGCCAGCAGGGAGACTCTAAACACCGGGGAGCTGTTTTTT. It yields the protein CASRETLNTGELFF. The complete variable domain, with remaining parts taken from reference TRBV5-1 and TRBJ2-2, reads KAGVTQTPRYLIKTRGQQVTLSCSPISGHRSVSWYQQTPGQGLQFLFEYFSETQRNKGNFPGRFSGRQFSNSRSEMNVSTLELGDSALYLCASRETLNTGELFFGEGSRLTVL.

The chain joins TRBV7-9 to TRBJ2-7; possible D gene TRBD2, 6 bases. The germline CDR1 and CDR2 sequences are SEHNR and FQNEAQ (reference sequence). V was shortened by 0 bases and J by 3 bases, with 15 bases between the two germline ends. There are 16 residues in the CDR3. The CDR3 loop is CASSLAPVEGLYEQYF. DNA for the CDR3: TGTGCCAGCAGCTTAGCCCCCGTGGAGGGCCTCTACGAGCAGTACTTC.

The chain employs TRBV19 and TRBJ2-1, with D possibly TRBD1 on 6 matching bases. The CDR3 consists of 14 residues. V was shortened by 6 bases and J by 5 bases, with 14 bases between the two germline ends. Germline lookup yields CDR1 LNHDA and CDR2 SQIVND (reference sequence). This chain's CDR3 is CASSRDNPNNEQFF. The CDR3 DNA is TGTGCCAGTAGCAGGGACAACCCTAACAATGAGCAGTTCTTC. The whole variable domain, remainder taken from reference TRBV19 and TRBJ2-1, is DGGITQSPKYLFRKEGQNVTLSCEQNLNHDAMYWYRQDPGQGLRLIYYSQIVNDFQKGDIAEGYSVSREKKESFPLTVTSAQKNPTAFYLCASSRDNPNNEQFFGPGTRLTVL.

J is TRBJ1-1 and V is TRBV4-3; D uncertain. The germline V gene encodes CDR1 LGHNA and CDR2 YSLEER. The CDR3 has 16 amino acids. V lost 2 bases, J lost 4 bases, and 17 bases lay in between. The CDR3 sequence: CASSQLILASGTEAFF. The CDR3 DNA is TGCGCCAGCAGCCAACTCATCTTAGCGAGTGGCACTGAAGCTTTCTTT.

The chain carries TRBV6-6 and TRBJ1-4; 9 nucleotides align to TRBD1. Trimming took 5 bases from V and 10 from J; bases not matched to a gene: 5. The germline V gene encodes CDR1 MNHNY and CDR2 SVGAGI (reference sequence). The CDR3 consists of 13 residues. In nucleotides, the CDR3 is TGTGCCAGCAGTCCAGGACAGGGGAGAAAACTGTTTTTT. Translation: CASSPGQGRKLFF.

The V and J genes are TRBV7-9 and TRBJ2-5; TRBD2 might be the D (5 bases). There are 13 residues in the CDR3. In germline, CDR1 is SEHNR, CDR2 FQNEAQ (reference sequence). The V gene lost 5 bases and the J gene lost 2 bases, with 9 bases spanning the gap. CDR3 bases: TGTGCCAGCAGCCCGGACTGGCAAGAGACCCAGTACTTC. It translates to CASSPDWQETQYF. The full variable domain, with the rest looked up from reference TRBV7-9 and TRBJ2-5, is DTGVSQNPRHKITKRGQNVTFRCDPISEHNRLYWYRQTLGQGPEFLTYFQNEAQLEKSRLLSDRFSAERPKGSFSTLEIQRTEQGDSAMYLCASSPDWQETQYFGPGTRLLVL.

V is TRBV6-5 and J is TRBJ1-2; D possibly corresponds to TRBD1 (5 bases). V lost 4 bases and J lost 7, with 16 bases in between. The CDR3 has 14 amino acids. Germline-derived CDR1 and CDR2 are MNHEY and SVGAGI. The CDR3 is CASSSLSAGLGYTF. For the CDR3, the DNA is TGTGCCAGCAGTTCCCTATCAGCAGGGCTTGGCTACACCTTC.

The chain combines TRBV11-2 with TRBJ1-1, with TRBD1 identical over 10 bases. After removal of 3 bases from V and 4 bases from J, the junction contained 8 bases not matched to a gene. This CDR3 comprises 16 residues. Germline V CDR1 and CDR2: SGHAT, FQNNGV. The CDR3: CASSLEPGQGITEAFF. The CDR3 nucleotides are TGTGCCAGCAGCTTGGAGCCGGGACAGGGGATCACTGAAGCTTTCTTT.

CDR3 region: CATRTGETEAFF. The CDR3 coding sequence is TGTGCCACCAGGACAGGGGAAACTGAAGCTTTCTTT. The genes are TRBV10-3 and TRBJ1-1, with 9 positions matching TRBD1. Germline loops: CDR1 ENHRY, CDR2 SYGVKD. There are 12 residues in the CDR3. V dropped 10 bases and J dropped 5; count of bases not matched to a gene: 5.

The rearrangement links TRBV12-3 or TRBV12-4 to TRBJ1-6; a weak D match, TRBD1 (5 bases). This CDR3 is built from 13 residues. V was clipped by 5 bases and J by 9 bases, with 11 bases between them. The CDR3 sequence: CASSPSGGSPLHF. CDR3 sequence (DNA): TGTGCCAGCAGTCCCAGCGGGGGTTCACCCCTCCACTTT.

This clone has ten or more counts. The rearrangement joins TRBV18 to TRBJ2-1; 7 bases are shared with TRBD2. Germline V lookup: CDR1 KGHSH, CDR2 LQKENI. The CDR3 contains 15 residues. With 1 base clipped from V and 3 bases from J, the junction kept 3 bases outside the gene matches. The CDR3 reads CASSPRRGDYNEQFF. The CDR3 DNA reads TGTGCCAGCTCACCACGTCGGGGGGACTACAATGAGCAGTTCTTC.

V is TRBV6-2 or TRBV6-3 and J is TRBJ1-5; D possibly corresponds to TRBD1 (6 bases). The ends were cut back, 6 bases at V and 1 base at J, with 10 bases in the middle. The CDR3 totals 14 residues. CDR1 is MNHEY, CDR2 SVGEGT, per germline. The CDR3: CASSQTGSNQPQHF. CDR3 DNA: TGTGCCAGCAGCCAGACAGGAAGCAATCAGCCCCAGCATTTT.

The chain joins TRBV11-2 to TRBJ2-7; 11 nucleotides align to TRBD2. Germline trimming cut 2 bases from V and 3 bases from J; bases unmatched to any gene: 6. The CDR3 loop spans 16 amino acids. The germline gives CDR1 SGHAT, CDR2 FQNNGV. The CDR3 coding sequence is TGTGCCAGCAGCTTAAGCTACGGGACTAGCGGCTACGAGCAGTACTTC. Translated: CASSLSYGTSGYEQYF. The variable domain in full, with the rest retrieved from reference TRBV11-2 and TRBJ2-7, is EAGVAQSPRYKIIEKRQSVAFWCNPISGHATLYWYQQILGQGPKLLIQFQNNGVVDDSQLPKDRFSAERLKGVDSTLKIQPAKLEDSAVYLCASSLSYGTSGYEQYFGPGTRLTVT.

A word on this clone: The sample carries other DNA sequences with the same CDR3. CDR3 sequence (DNA): TGTGCCAGCAGTGAATCAGGGGGCAATCAGCCCCAGCATTTT. Amino acid sequence: CASSESGGNQPQHF. The chain is built from TRBV6-1 and TRBJ1-5; D perhaps matches TRBD1 (6 bases). Per the germline V gene, CDR1 is MNHNS and CDR2 is SASEGT. Trimming cost V 2 bases and J 2 bases, with 7 bases left between them. CDR3 length: 14 residues.

The chain employs TRBV6-6 and TRBJ1-6, with TRBD1 matching over 8 bases. This CDR3 is built from 16 residues. The germline gives CDR1 MNHNY, CDR2 SVGAGI (reference sequence). V trimming: 4 bases; J trimming: 4 bases; junction bases outside the gene matches: 6. The CDR3 nucleotides are TGTGCCAGCAGTTTTTCCCGACAGGGGTATAATTCACCCCTCCACTTT. This codes for CASSFSRQGYNSPLHF.

This clone appeared once. The chain employs TRBV13 and TRBJ2-1, with 10 bases identical to TRBD2. This CDR3 region has 15 residues. Germline V gives CDR1 PRHDT, CDR2 FYEKMQ (reference sequence). The V and J ends lost 5 bases and 2 bases, in that order; junction bases with no gene match: 3. CDR3: CASSAGTSAYNEQFF. The CDR3 region has the DNA TGTGCCAGCAGCGCCGGGACTAGCGCCTACAATGAGCAGTTCTTC.

The CDR3 is CASSYGQGLSNYGYTF. DNA for the CDR3: TGTGCCAGCAGTTACGGACAGGGGCTATCTAACTATGGCTACACCTTC. The chain joins TRBV27 to TRBJ1-2; 9 bases line up with TRBD1. This CDR3 is built from 16 residues. Per germline, CDR1 MNHEY and CDR2 SMNVEV (reference sequence). Losses at the gene ends were 4 bases for V and 0 bases for J; bases not matched to a gene: 6.

The chain links TRBV7-9 to TRBJ2-2; TRBD1 aligns across 8 bases. This CDR3 comprises 15 residues. V shed 5 bases, J shed 4 bases, and the junction held 6 bases outside the gene matches. In germline, CDR1 is SEHNR, CDR2 FQNEAQ (reference sequence). For the CDR3, the DNA is TGTGCCAGCAGCACAGGGGGGCGCATCACCGGGGAGCTGTTTTTT. As protein: CASSTGGRITGELFF. The whole variable domain, filled in from reference TRBV7-9 and TRBJ2-2, reads DTGVSQNPRHKITKRGQNVTFRCDPISEHNRLYWYRQTLGQGPEFLTYFQNEAQLEKSRLLSDRFSAERPKGSFSTLEIQRTEQGDSAMYLCASSTGGRITGELFFGEGSRLTVL.

This clone was seen a single time. V gene TRBV27 combines with J gene TRBJ2-7, with TRBD2 as a possible D gene (6 bases). Germline values: CDR1 MNHEY, CDR2 SMNVEV (reference sequence). The CDR3 loop spans 17 amino acids. Deletions cut 2 bases from V and 5 bases from J, with 22 bases between. The CDR3 region is CASSLPFLPGDIHEQYF. The CDR3 nucleotides are TGTGCCAGCAGTTTACCCTTTCTACCGGGAGATATCCACGAGCAGTACTTC.

The rearrangement joins TRBV6-2 or TRBV6-3 to TRBJ1-2, with D uncertain. The V gene lost 6 bases and the J gene lost 5 bases, with 19 bases spanning the gap. Per the germline V gene, CDR1 is MNHEY and CDR2 is SVGEGT. The CDR3 loop spans 15 amino acids. The CDR3 DNA reads TGTGCCAGCAGCTTACTCTCTATCGGGGTTTATGGCTACACCTTC. Translating gives CASSLLSIGVYGYTF.

The V call is TRBV5-4, the J call TRBJ2-2, with D possibly matching TRBD1 (5 bases). This CDR3 is 16 amino acids long. V lost 0 bases to trimming and J lost 3 bases, with 12 bases between them. Germline loops: CDR1 SGHNT, CDR2 YYREEE (reference sequence). The CDR3 nucleotides read TGTGCCAGCAGCTTGGCCGGTGGGGCCCACACCGGGGAGCTGTTTTTT. This translates into CASSLAGGAHTGELFF.

The chain recombines TRBV4-2 with TRBJ2-7, with D maybe TRBD2 (7 bases). Germline lookup yields CDR1 LGHNA and CDR2 YNFKEQ. Trimming took 6 bases from V and 3 from J, leaving 18 bases between them. CDR3 size: 15 residues. Here the CDR3 DNA reads TGTGCCAGCAGGAAGGGGGGGGTCTACGGCTACGAGCAGTACTTC. This translates into CASRKGGVYGYEQYF.

The chain combines TRBV19 with TRBJ2-1; 10 bases match TRBD2. CDR1 LNHDA and CDR2 SQIVND come from the germline V gene (reference sequence). Germline trimming cut 4 bases from V and 4 bases from J; bases unmatched to any gene: 10. This CDR3 is built from 17 residues. CDR3 residues: CASSTPLLAGEYNEQFF. The CDR3 DNA is TGTGCCAGTAGTACCCCTCTCCTAGCGGGAGAGTACAATGAGCAGTTCTTC.

This sequence joins TRBV11-2 and TRBJ1-2; tentatively, D is TRBD1 (5 bases). Germline V gives CDR1 SGHAT, CDR2 FQNNGV. V dropped 4 bases and J dropped 0 bases, with 15 bases sitting between them. This CDR3 comprises 16 residues. The CDR3 spells CASSYTPGVANYGYTF. For the CDR3, the DNA is TGTGCCAGCAGCTACACCCCGGGGGTAGCTAACTATGGCTACACCTTC.

The chain combines TRBV7-3 with TRBJ2-7; 7 nucleotides align to TRBD2. Germline values: CDR1 SGHTA, CDR2 FQGTGA. The CDR3 is 15 residues long. Trimming removed 2 bases from V and 3 bases from J; junction bases left unmatched: 7. CDR3 nucleotide sequence: TGTGCCAGCAGCTTAGGCGGGGGACGATTCTACGAGCAGTACTTC. Residues: CASSLGGGRFYEQYF.

The V call is TRBV28, the J call TRBJ1-5; D unclear. The CDR3 contains 14 residues. Trimming removed 5 bases from V and 9 bases from J, with 17 bases in between. Germline CDR1 MDHEN, CDR2 SYDVKM. In DNA, the CDR3 is TGTGCCAGCAGTCCAATGAGGGTGGGCTCGCCCCAGCATTTT. Residues: CASSPMRVGSPQHF.

CDR3 sequence (DNA): TGCGCCAGCAGGAGGACTAGCGGGAGTGTAGAGCAGTACTTC. This encodes CASRRTSGSVEQYF. The chain carries TRBV5-1 and TRBJ2-7, with TRBD2 matching 13 bases. V lost 5 bases to trimming and J lost 7 bases; unmatched junction nucleotides: 6. The CDR3 loop spans 14 amino acids. Per the germline V gene, CDR1 is SGHRS and CDR2 is YFSETQ.

This clone has a single count. The chain is built from TRBV19 and TRBJ2-3; D call uncertain. CDR1 LNHDA and CDR2 SQIVND come from the germline V gene (reference sequence). CDR3 length equals 14 residues. The V end was cut by 6 bases, the J end by 8 bases, with 18 bases between. The CDR3 loop is CASSQPAASGTQYF. Here the CDR3 DNA reads TGTGCCAGTAGCCAACCTGCCGCTTCGGGTACGCAGTATTTT.